The entry below describes one T cell receptor (beta chain). Its antigen is not known. The protocol was immunoSEQ multiplex PCR, while the TCRdb copy is restricted to in-frame clones and leaves out a portion. The sample has about 160,000 clones, 75% to 95% seen once; the top ten hold roughly 3%. This sample stems from a study of cytomegalovirus exposure and HLA in healthy donors. Study-wide background: The 100 to 150 validation repertoires matched the 650 to 850 first-cohort repertoires in platform, a later analysis reported.

The donors were in the approximately 120-subject validation cohort, distinct from the roughly 700-subject first cohort. Overall study results and limits: Listed as cytomegalovirus-associated were around 160 TCR beta chains. Rarity marked most TCR sequences, yet some public TCRs occurred in many donors.

This sequence originates from a woman in her late teens or twenties in good health and CMV-seropositive. Sequencing was performed on PBMCs.

CDR3: CASSLAGSDQPQHF. CDR3 DNA sequence: TGTGCCAGCAGTTTAGCAGGGTCAGATCAGCCCCAGCATTTT. The chain couples TRBV27 to TRBJ1-5; perhaps TRBD1 as D (5 bases). V lost 2 bases to trimming and J lost 5 bases, with 10 bases between them. The CDR3 length is 14 residues. CDR1 MNHEY and CDR2 SMNVEV come from the germline V gene (reference sequence).